This T cell receptor beta chain was obtained from a study of blood T cell repertoires in COVID-19. Study in general: The United States, Italy and Spain supplied acute and convalescent COVID-19 samples.

Under the authors' procedure: Scientists estimated how many nucleated cells there were by amplifying reference gene primers. Some clones are missing from TCRdb's copy, which holds only in-frame ones; the method was immunoSEQ multiplex PCR. That table furnishes V, J and clone size, whereas the DNA furnished D and trimming. The sample lists around 80,000 clones; about 87% were seen once. V gave up 4 bases and J gave up 6 bases; unmatched junction bases: 10. CDR1 SGHAT and CDR2 FQNNGV come from the germline V gene. The CDR3 consists of 15 residues. Only one count was recorded for this clone. The clonotype was recovered from a man older than 75 with active or convalescent COVID-19. V is TRBV11-2 and J is TRBJ2-7, with 9 nucleotides matching TRBD1. The sequenced sample was peripheral blood. CDR3 sequence reads: CASSWAGQGGSEQYV. The CDR3 coding sequence is TGTGCCAGCAGCTGGGCGGGACAGGGAGGTTCCGAGCAGTACGTC.